The source of this TCR beta chain is a study of blood T cells in healthy people across ages. Study-wide results and limits: Samples with more naive T cells showed higher observed beta diversity.

They isolated at least 6.5 million PBMCs from each sample. For the second PCR, which ran for about 6 to 11 cycles, a sample-barcoded 5' primer and a J-beta primer mix were used. One entry per CDR3 protein, called by TCRdb with MiXCR from the 5' RACE reads. The table includes more than 500,000 distinct CDR3 sequences, roughly a quarter detected once. The table lists this clonotype with a count of one. Its target is unknown. Trimming removed 5 bases from V and 1 base from J; junction bases left unmatched: 6. There are 15 residues in the CDR3. This sample was also put to use in a study of T cells of mothers and their children. This second report adds: The analysis detected no persistent microchimeric T cell clones.

The sequence was collected from a boy between 2 and 15 years old in good health. The chain recombines TRBV12-3 or TRBV12-4 with TRBJ2-3, with 7 bases lining up with TRBD2. The sample taken for sequencing was blood. This chain's CDR3 is CASSASGGRTDTQYF. The CDR3 DNA reads TGTGCCAGCAGTGCTAGCGGAGGGCGCACAGATACGCAGTATTTT.